Below, 25 T cell receptor beta chains from the same sample are listed, as sequenced in a study of cytomegalovirus exposure and HLA in healthy donors. PCR was performed using 60 Vbeta and 13 Jbeta primers. Clones were read by immunoSEQ multiplex PCR, and TCRdb kept only the in-frame ones, dropping some. The sample yields approximately 150,000 clones, roughly 80% seen once. The material sequenced was PBMCs. The receptors originated from a male donor in good health and CMV-seronegative.

The gene calls are TRBV7-3 and TRBJ2-2, with 8 bases matching TRBD2. The V and J ends lost 4 bases and 6 bases, in that order; junction bases with no gene match: 10. In germline, CDR1 is SGHTA, CDR2 FQGTGA. This CDR3 has 16 amino acids. The CDR3 reads CASSYIAGSDPGELFF. Written as DNA, the CDR3 is TGTGCCAGCAGCTATATAGCGGGGTCCGATCCCGGGGAGCTGTTTTTT.

This clone came up once. J is TRBJ2-2 and V is TRBV19; 7 bases map to TRBD2. The J segment lost 7 bases and the V segment lost 4 bases, leaving 6 bases of the junction unmatched. CDR1 LNHDA and CDR2 SQIVND come from the germline V gene (reference sequence). This CDR3 is built from 14 residues. In DNA, the CDR3 is TGTGCCAGTAGTAATGACGGGGGGTTCGGGGAGCTGTTTTTT. It is translated as CASSNDGGFGELFF.

V and J are TRBV4-3 and TRBJ1-2; D remains unclear. The germline gives CDR1 LGHNA, CDR2 YSLEER. Trimming shortened V by 0 bases and J by 1 base, and 15 bases separated the two germline ends. This CDR3 comprises 17 residues. CDR3 bases: TGCGCCAGCAGCCAAGATGGGAGGGAGTGGTTTAACTATGGCTACACCTTC. Translating it yields CASSQDGREWFNYGYTF.

The CDR3 sequence is CASSRGPGTEAFF. CDR3 nucleotide sequence: TGTGCCAGTAGTCGCGGGCCGGGGACTGAAGCTTTCTTT. The V and J genes are TRBV19 and TRBJ1-1; D is undetermined. V lost 5 bases, J lost 5 bases, and 12 bases lay in between. Germline lookup yields CDR1 LNHDA and CDR2 SQIVND (reference sequence). The CDR3 runs to 13 residues.

V is TRBV7-2 and J is TRBJ2-1; 15 bases match TRBD2. Losses at the gene ends were 5 bases for V and 8 bases for J; bases not matched to a gene: 7. The germline CDR1 and CDR2 sequences are SGHTA and FQGNSA. The CDR3 extends over 16 amino acids. In DNA, the CDR3 is TGTGCCAGCAGCCTCGGGACTAGCGGGAGGTGGGATGAGCAGTTCTTC. Translation gives CASSLGTSGRWDEQFF.

The chain has TRBV7-9 and TRBJ2-7; possibly TRBD1 for D (6 bases). The CDR3 is 15 amino acids. Germline CDR1 SEHNR, CDR2 FQNEAQ (reference sequence). Between the trimmed V and J ends, which lost 5 bases and 9 bases, there was a span of 23 bases. CDR3 region: CASSANRDKSSWQYF. Written as DNA, the CDR3 is TGTGCCAGCAGCGCCAACCGGGACAAAAGCAGTTGGCAGTACTTC.

The J gene is TRBJ1-1, the V gene TRBV11-2, with D unclear. The CDR3 length is 16 residues. The germline gives CDR1 SGHAT, CDR2 FQNNGV. V was shortened by 2 bases and J by 6 bases, with 19 bases between the two germline ends. The CDR3 DNA sequence: TGTGCCAGCAGCTTAAGTAATCCAGGCGCTTCTCCTGAAGCTTTCTTT. Protein product: CASSLSNPGASPEAFF.

V usage is TRBV12-5 and J usage is TRBJ2-1; the D is unclear. CDR3 size: 12 residues. Germline V gene lookup returns CDR1 LGHNT and CDR2 FRNRAP. The V gene lost 1 base and the J gene lost 7 bases, with 5 bases spanning the gap. DNA for the CDR3: TGTGCTAGTGGTTTGGCGTTGAATGAGCAGTTCTTC. This translates into CASGLALNEQFF.

This clone was found once. V and J are TRBV6-5 and TRBJ1-4, with 10 nucleotides matching TRBD1. This CDR3 contains 14 residues. Per germline, CDR1 MNHEY and CDR2 SVGAGI. The V and J ends lost 5 bases and 8 bases, in that order; junction bases with no gene match: 5. CDR3 sequence: CASSLDRGKEKLFF. The CDR3, as DNA: TGTGCCAGCAGTCTGGACAGGGGGAAAGAAAAACTGTTTTTT.

The chain carries TRBV29-1 and TRBJ2-1; 7 bases agree with TRBD2. The ends lost 7 bases at V and 4 bases at J; junction bases unmatched: 4. From germline, CDR1 is SQVTM and CDR2 ANQGSEA. CDR3 length: 12 amino acids. CDR3 sequence: CSAGTTYNEQFF. The DNA of the CDR3 is TGCAGCGCCGGGACTACATACAATGAGCAGTTCTTC.

This clone has just a few counts. This chain connects TRBV28 to TRBJ1-5; D is possibly TRBD1 (6 bases). The V and J ends lost 6 bases and 0 bases respectively, with 15 bases between them. This CDR3 comprises 16 residues. CDR1 MDHEN and CDR2 SYDVKM come from the germline V gene. This CDR3 is CASRQRTAYSNQPQHF. In nucleotides, the CDR3 is TGTGCCAGCAGACAGAGGACAGCTTATAGCAATCAGCCCCAGCATTTT.

The genes are TRBV28 and TRBJ1-1, with TRBD1 matching 7 bases. Germline CDR1 MDHEN, CDR2 SYDVKM. V shed 6 bases and J 7 bases; nucleotides not matched to a gene: 11. The length of the CDR3 is 14 residues. In nucleotides, the CDR3 is TGTGCCAGCAGCCTAGCCCCAGGGGGTGGTGAAGCTTTCTTT. Translating gives CASSLAPGGGEAFF.

This chain links TRBV6-5 with TRBJ2-5; D remains ambiguous. The CDR3 runs to 11 residues. Trimming shortened V by 6 bases and J by 5 bases, and 7 bases separated the two germline ends. Looked up from germline, CDR1 is MNHEY and CDR2 is SVGAGI. This CDR3 is CASRLEETQYF. The CDR3 DNA sequence: TGTGCCAGCAGACTGGAGGAGACCCAGTACTTC.

The V and J genes are TRBV4-3 and TRBJ1-3, with a possible D match to TRBD1 (6 bases). Trimming shortened V by 1 base and J by 4 bases, and 14 bases separated the two germline ends. Germline loops: CDR1 LGHNA, CDR2 YSLEER. There are 16 residues in the CDR3. The CDR3 here is CASSQAAGDGGNTIYF. CDR3 sequence (DNA): TGCGCCAGCAGCCAAGCGGCAGGGGACGGGGGAAACACCATATATTTT.

V is TRBV7-9 and J is TRBJ2-7, with D tentatively TRBD2 (5 bases). V was clipped by 0 bases and J by 5 bases, with 11 bases between them. The CDR3 is made up of 14 amino acids. CDR1 is SEHNR, CDR2 FQNEAQ, per germline (reference sequence). The CDR3 is CASSLAGVAHEQYF. CDR3 bases: TGTGCCAGCAGCTTAGCCGGGGTAGCCCACGAGCAGTACTTC.

The gene calls are TRBV15 and TRBJ1-5, with 10 bases that match TRBD1. Germline trimming cut 5 bases from V and 10 bases from J; bases unmatched to any gene: 8. The CDR3 runs 14 residues. Germline CDR1 is LNHNV and CDR2 is YYDKDF (reference sequence). The CDR3 coding sequence is TGTGCCACCAGCTCCGGGACAGGGGCTTATCCCCAGCATTTT. Translating gives CATSSGTGAYPQHF.

The chain uses TRBV27 and TRBJ2-1, with TRBD2 matching over 12 bases. J lost 0 bases, V lost 2 bases, and 5 bases had no gene match. Germline V gene data show CDR1 as MNHEY and CDR2 as SMNVEV (reference sequence). The CDR3 totals 18 residues. The CDR3 DNA reads TGTGCCAGCAGTTTAGCGACTAGCGGGAGAACCTCCTACAATGAGCAGTTCTTC. It yields the protein CASSLATSGRTSYNEQFF.

This chain uses TRBV11-1 with TRBJ1-1; 11 bases fit TRBD1. The trim removed 1 base at V and 3 bases at J, leaving 1 base unmatched. CDR3 length: 15 residues. CDR1 and CDR2 from the germline V gene are SGHAT and FQDESV (reference sequence). The CDR3 loop is CASSLGTGGYTEAFF. The CDR3 DNA reads TGTGCCAGCAGCTTAGGGACAGGGGGCTACACTGAAGCTTTCTTT.

The V gene is TRBV6-5, the J gene TRBJ1-5; 8 positions agree with TRBD1. With 4 bases clipped from V and 4 bases from J, the junction kept 6 bases outside the gene matches. Germline CDR1 is MNHEY and CDR2 is SVGAGI. This CDR3 has 15 amino acids. CDR3: CASSSRTGFNQPQHF. The CDR3 DNA reads TGTGCCAGCAGTTCCAGGACAGGGTTTAATCAGCCCCAGCATTTT.

The chain uses TRBV30 and TRBJ2-1; D perhaps matches TRBD2 (6 bases). V dropped 0 bases and J dropped 13 bases, with 10 bases sitting between them. The CDR3 runs to 11 residues. Germline V gene sequence: CDR1 GTSNPN, CDR2 SVGIG (reference sequence). The CDR3 loop reads CAWSVEAGQFF. The CDR3 bases are TGTGCCTGGAGTGTAGAGGCGGGACAGTTCTTC.

The chain joins TRBV28 to TRBJ1-1; unclear D gene. The germline V and J ends were trimmed by 8 bases and 6 bases, with 16 bases remaining between them. The CDR3 has 13 residues. Germline CDR1 reads MDHEN; CDR2 reads SYDVKM. In DNA, the CDR3 is TGTGCCAGCGCAAAACGGGGTAGGGCTGAAGCTTTCTTT. This sequence encodes CASAKRGRAEAFF.

The J gene is TRBJ1-5, the V gene TRBV6-1; D call uncertain. The V gene lost 4 bases and the J gene lost 10 bases, with 11 bases spanning the gap. This CDR3 has 12 amino acids. CDR1 is MNHNS and CDR2 is SASEGT in the germline V gene. CDR3 in DNA: TGTGCCAGCAGTGGGCCGTTTGTACCCCAGCATTTT. Amino acid sequence: CASSGPFVPQHF.

V and J are TRBV19 and TRBJ1-5, with 7 positions matching TRBD1. V gave up 3 bases and J gave up 0 bases; unmatched junction bases: 2. The germline gives CDR1 LNHDA, CDR2 SQIVND (reference sequence). The CDR3 has 15 residues. CDR3 bases: TGTGCCAGTAGTATGACAGGGTATAGCAATCAGCCCCAGCATTTT. Residues: CASSMTGYSNQPQHF.

The CDR3 region is CASSATSGVYNEQFF. The CDR3, as DNA: TGTGCCAGCAGCGCGACTAGCGGGGTATACAATGAGCAGTTCTTC. The rearrangement joins TRBV9 to TRBJ2-1; 11 bases fit TRBD2. Germline lookup yields CDR1 SGDLS and CDR2 YYNGEE. Losses at the gene ends were 3 bases for V and 4 bases for J; bases not matched to a gene: 3. CDR3 size: 15 residues.

The V call is TRBV5-1, the J call TRBJ2-5; 15 nucleotides align to TRBD2. The CDR3 totals 18 residues. Germline CDR1 SGHRS, CDR2 YFSETQ. Germline trimming cut 4 bases from V and 1 base from J; bases unmatched to any gene: 8. This CDR3 is CASSTGTSGGPFQETQYF. Here the CDR3 DNA reads TGCGCCAGCAGCACCGGGACTAGCGGGGGGCCGTTCCAAGAGACCCAGTACTTC.